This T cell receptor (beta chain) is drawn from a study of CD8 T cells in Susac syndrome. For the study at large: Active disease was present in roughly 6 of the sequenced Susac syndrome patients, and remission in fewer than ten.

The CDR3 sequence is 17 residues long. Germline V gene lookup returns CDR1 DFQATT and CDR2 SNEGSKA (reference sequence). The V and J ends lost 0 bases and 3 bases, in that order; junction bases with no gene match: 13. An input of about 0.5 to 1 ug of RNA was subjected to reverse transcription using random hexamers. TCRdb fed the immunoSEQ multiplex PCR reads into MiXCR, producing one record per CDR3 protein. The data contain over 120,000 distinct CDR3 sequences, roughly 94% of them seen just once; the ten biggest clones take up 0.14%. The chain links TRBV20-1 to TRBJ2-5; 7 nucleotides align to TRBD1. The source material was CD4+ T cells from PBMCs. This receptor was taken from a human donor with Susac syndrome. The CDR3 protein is CSARDPWRQGPKETQYF. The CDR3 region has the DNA TGCAGTGCTAGAGACCCTTGGAGACAGGGACCCAAAGAGACCCAGTACTTC.